This is a list of T cell receptor beta chains from one sample in a study of blood T cell repertoires in COVID-19. TCRdb keeps only in-frame clones here, not all; method: immunoSEQ multiplex PCR. The table lists nearly 250,000 clones, about 89% of them singletons. Sequences were obtained from peripheral blood. The origin of the receptors is a woman in her fifties or sixties who had recovered from COVID-19. The CDR3 runs from the conserved cysteine through the conserved F or W. Fields, in order: CDR3 length, clone size, D gene, J gene, V gene, CDR3 protein, CDR3 DNA. A D gene is named only where the DNA matches it firmly. Clone size is not always given. Where it is, it says once, few, many or a class for expanded clones.

16 - - TRBJ2-5 TRBV5-1 CASSLRASGGQETQYF TGCGCCAGCAGCTTGAGGGCGTCAGGCGGGCAAGAGACCCAGTACTTC
15 - TRBD1 TRBJ1-5 TRBV6-1 CASSERTGVWQPQHF TGTGCCAGCAGTGAAAGGACAGGGGTTTGGCAGCCCCAGCATTTT
16 - TRBD2 TRBJ2-7 TRBV27 CASGEQGRLAGYEQYF TGTGCCAGCGGGGAGCAGGGAAGGCTAGCGGGGTACGAGCAGTACTTC
12 - - TRBJ1-2 TRBV19 CASRERNYGYTF TGTGCCAGTAGAGAGCGGAACTATGGCTACACCTTC
18 few - TRBJ2-7 TRBV5-1 CASSLAALGGLNTYEQYF TGCGCCAGCAGCTTAGCCGCTCTTGGGGGCTTAAATACCTACGAGCAGTACTTC
9 - - TRBJ2-5 TRBV20-1 CSAIETQYF TGCAGTGCCATAGAGACCCAGTACTTC
15 - TRBD1 TRBJ1-1 TRBV27 CASRPRTGGNTEAFF TGTGCCAGCAGACCCCGGACAGGGGGGAACACTGAAGCTTTCTTT
15 - - TRBJ2-1 TRBV18 CASSPTTTGRNEQFF TGTGCCAGCTCTCCTACCACGACAGGCAGGAATGAGCAGTTCTTC
14 - - TRBJ2-3 TRBV4-1 CASSLSGGTDTQYF TGCGCCAGCAGCCTATCAGGTGGCACAGATACGCAGTATTTT
13 - - TRBJ1-1 TRBV3-1/TRBV3-2 CASAPHLNTEAFF TGTGCCAGCGCGCCGCACTTGAACACTGAAGCTTTCTTT
15 - - TRBJ1-5 TRBV7-2 CASSVPGAQGQPQHF TGTGCCAGCAGCGTACCCGGGGCGCAGGGGCAGCCCCAGCATTTT
12 - - TRBJ1-1 TRBV7-2 CASSLEGGEAFF TGTGCCAGCAGCTTAGAGGGAGGGGAAGCTTTCTTT
13 - - TRBJ2-2 TRBV7-6 CASSRGLAGELFF TGTGCCAGCAGCAGGGGACTCGCCGGGGAGCTGTTTTTT
12 - - TRBJ1-6 TRBV5-1 CASSLERGTLHF TGCGCCAGCAGCTTGGAGAGAGGAACCCTCCACTTT
15 - - TRBJ2-1 TRBV7-3 CASSLWSGSYNEQFF TGTGCCAGCAGCTTATGGTCGGGATCCTACAATGAGCAGTTCTTC
16 - - TRBJ2-1 TRBV4-1 CASSQVDMITYNEQFF TGCGCCAGCAGCCAAGTAGACATGATAACCTACAATGAGCAGTTCTTC
13 - - TRBJ2-7 TRBV28 CASGRQVRYEQYF TGTGCCAGCGGACGACAGGTGCGCTACGAGCAGTACTTC
13 - - TRBJ1-4 TRBV6-6 CASRGRANEKLFF TGTGCCAGCAGAGGGAGGGCTAATGAAAAACTGTTTTTT
14 - - TRBJ2-3 TRBV21-1 CHKFERGTGDTQYF TGCCATAAGTTCGAGCGGGGGACGGGAGATACGCAGTATTTT
15 few - TRBJ1-1 TRBV28 CASIRGRGRFDEAFF TGTGCCAGCATCCGGGGGCGGGGGCGCTTTGATGAAGCTTTCTTT
15 - - TRBJ1-4 TRBV7-9 CASSREPSTNEKLFF TGTGCCAGCTCCCGGGAACCTTCAACTAATGAAAAACTGTTTTTT
14 - - TRBJ2-1 TRBV24-1 CATSDPDSYNEQFF TGTGCCACCAGTGATCCCGACAGCTACAATGAGCAGTTCTTC
15 - TRBD1 TRBJ2-1 TRBV5-1 CASSSVTLQGSEQFF TGCGCCAGCAGCTCCGTAACCCTACAGGGGAGTGAGCAGTTCTTC
15 - - TRBJ2-2 TRBV7-2 CASTRRGGSTGELFF TGTGCCAGCACCCGAAGGGGGGGTAGCACCGGGGAGCTGTTTTTT
16 - TRBD1 TRBJ2-2 TRBV18 CASSRDRGAESGELFF TGTGCCAGCTCACGGGACAGAGGAGCTGAATCCGGGGAGCTGTTTTTT
20 few - TRBJ1-2 TRBV14 CASSQVLTGRTATESNGYTF TGTGCCAGCAGCCAAGTGTTAACAGGCCGGACCGCGACTGAGAGCAACGGCTACACCTTC
15 - TRBD2 TRBJ2-5 TRBV2 CASSPPGGGGETQYF TGTGCCAGCAGCCCACCTGGGGGGGGAGGAGAGACCCAGTACTTC
14 - - TRBJ1-5 TRBV7-9 CASSVTDSNQPQHF TGTGCCAGCAGCGTTACAGATAGCAATCAGCCCCAGCATTTT
13 - TRBD1 TRBJ2-5 TRBV28 CASRDRVQETQYF TGTGCCAGCAGAGACAGGGTCCAAGAGACCCAGTACTTC
14 - TRBD1 TRBJ1-2 TRBV2 CASSTGTDVYGYTF TGTGCCAGCAGTACAGGGACAGACGTTTATGGCTACACCTTC
15 - - TRBJ1-4 TRBV6-5 CASSYSSGAGEKLFF TGTGCCAGCAGTTACTCGTCTGGGGCAGGTGAAAAACTGTTTTTT
13 - - TRBJ1-4 TRBV6-5 CASSRETNEKLFF TGTGCCAGCAGTCGGGAGACTAATGAAAAACTGTTTTTT
14 - - TRBJ1-1 TRBV20-1 CSASLHAGATEAFF TGCAGTGCTAGTCTACATGCAGGGGCTACTGAAGCTTTCTTT
14 - - TRBJ1-3 TRBV29-1 CSVGVSLSGNTIYF TGCAGCGTTGGTGTCAGTCTCTCTGGAAACACCATATATTTT
15 once - TRBJ1-4 TRBV15 CATSRDSRRTEKLFF TGTGCCACCAGCAGAGATAGCAGGAGGACCGAAAAACTGTTTTTT
17 - - TRBJ1-5 TRBV19 CASRLPTIGLEDQPQHF TGTGCCAGTAGGTTACCGACCATAGGTTTGGAGGATCAGCCCCAGCATTTT
17 - - TRBJ1-4 TRBV7-8 CASSLGGSIGANEKLFF TGTGCCAGCAGCTTAGGCGGTAGTATAGGAGCTAATGAAAAACTGTTTTTT
15 - TRBD2 TRBJ2-1 TRBV7-9 CASSTREAAINEQFF TGTGCCAGCAGCACGCGGGAGGCGGCCATCAATGAGCAGTTCTTC
13 - - TRBJ1-1 TRBV29-1 CSASGTFNTEAFF TGCAGCGCTTCCGGGACATTTAACACTGAAGCTTTCTTT
15 - - TRBJ1-5 TRBV11-2 CASSLGAQVNQPQHF TGTGCCAGCAGCTTAGGGGCCCAGGTCAATCAGCCCCAGCATTTT
15 - - TRBJ1-1 TRBV2 CASSATSREATEAFF TGTGCCAGCAGCGCTACGTCGAGGGAGGCCACTGAAGCTTTCTTT
14 - - TRBJ2-7 TRBV29-1 CSVEPNERPGVKYF TGCAGCGTTGAGCCGAACGAGAGGCCCGGGGTTAAGTACTTC
13 - TRBD2 TRBJ2-1 TRBV11-3 CASSRGGRNEQFF TGTGCCAGCAGCCGGGGGGGGCGCAATGAGCAGTTCTTC
14 - - TRBJ2-1 TRBV21-1 CASSTPPRYNEQFF TGTGCCAGCAGCACCCCTCCTCGTTACAATGAGCAGTTCTTC
14 once - TRBJ1-5 TRBV4-3 CASSQLSFNQPQHF TGCGCCAGCAGCCAACTCAGTTTCAATCAGCCCCAGCATTTT
20 - TRBD2 TRBJ2-1 TRBV7-3 CASSPSPLGLAGGAYNEQFF TGTGCCAGCAGCCCTAGCCCCTTGGGACTAGCGGGGGGGGCCTACAATGAGCAGTTCTTC
13 - - TRBJ1-1 TRBV5-5 CASSLVVGDEAFF TGTGCCAGCAGCTTGGTTGTAGGAGATGAAGCTTTCTTT
15 - - TRBJ1-4 TRBV3-1/TRBV3-2 CASSQDPVGREKLFF TGTGCCAGCAGCCAAGATCCCGTGGGCCGGGAAAAACTGTTTTTT